A selection of T cell receptor beta chains follows, all from one sample in a study of PD-1 blockade in mismatch repair-deficient tumors. Measured with immunoSEQ multiplex PCR; TCRdb has only the in-frame clones, and not every one. The table shows about 130,000 clones, with around nine tenths occurring only once. Sequencing was performed on peripheral blood, taken 72 weeks after starting pembrolizumab. All receptors come from an adult with mismatch repair-deficient cancer. CDR3s include the opening cysteine and the closing phenylalanine or tryptophan. D genes are given only for firm matches. Clone size, where shown, is once, few, many, or a class for clones that have expanded.

NA,NA,TRBV6-1,15,TRBJ2-7,CASRGDTGTAYEQYF,TGTGCCAGCAGGGGAGACACTGGCACTGCCTACGAGCAGTACTTC
few,NA,TRBV11-2,15,TRBJ2-7,CASSLDRGSHYEQYF,TGTGCCAGCAGCTTGGACCGGGGATCCCATTACGAGCAGTACTTC
NA,TRBD1,TRBV5-1,16,TRBJ2-1,CASSLTVDRGIDEQFF,TGCGCCAGCAGCCTGACCGTGGACAGGGGGATCGATGAGCAGTTCTTC
NA,TRBD2,TRBV2,20,TRBJ2-2,CASSYTTSGRVWGGTGELFF,TGTGCCAGCAGTTATACGACTAGCGGGAGAGTATGGGGTGGCACCGGGGAGCTGTTTTTT
once,NA,TRBV19,15,TRBJ2-7,CASSMGGIGPYEQYF,TGTGCCAGTAGTATGGGCGGGATTGGGCCCTACGAGCAGTACTTC
once,TRBD2,TRBV14,15,TRBJ2-7,CASSQETSVIYEQYF,TGTGCCAGCAGCCAAGAAACTAGCGTAATCTACGAGCAGTACTTC
NA,TRBD1,TRBV19,15,TRBJ2-1,CASSRDRGPYNEQFF,TGTGCCAGTAGTCGGGACAGGGGTCCCTACAATGAGCAGTTCTTC
NA,TRBD2,TRBV6-1,15,TRBJ2-3,CASSEVAGGTDTQYF,TGTGCCAGCAGTGAAGTAGCGGGAGGCACAGATACGCAGTATTTT
NA,NA,TRBV18,17,TRBJ2-6,CASSPITGSAGANVLTF,TGTGCCAGCTCACCAATTACGGGCTCAGCTGGGGCCAACGTCCTGACTTTC
few,NA,TRBV9,17,TRBJ2-2,CASSHTSTGINTGELFF,TGTGCCAGCAGCCACACCTCCACAGGGATCAACACCGGGGAGCTGTTTTTT
NA,NA,TRBV4-3,16,TRBJ2-2,CASSQESHIMGGELFF,TGCGCCAGCAGCCAAGAAAGCCACATTATGGGCGGGGAGCTGTTTTTT
NA,TRBD2,TRBV29-1,13,TRBJ2-7,CSVEITSGYEQYF,TGCAGCGTTGAGATAACTAGCGGATACGAGCAGTACTTC
NA,NA,TRBV10-3,13,TRBJ2-1,CAISEGLAHEQFF,TGTGCCATCAGTGAGGGGCTAGCCCATGAGCAGTTCTTC
NA,NA,TRBV2,15,TRBJ1-5,CASSEQDYSNQPQHF,TGTGCCAGCAGTGAGCAAGATTATAGCAATCAGCCCCAGCATTTT
many,TRBD2,TRBV7-9,13,TRBJ2-7,CASSFTSGYEQYF,TGTGCCAGCAGCTTTACTAGCGGCTACGAGCAGTACTTC
NA,NA,TRBV5-6,18,TRBJ2-7,CASSNQVGAGTFNYEQYF,TGTGCCAGCAGCAACCAGGTGGGGGCCGGGACTTTCAACTACGAGCAGTACTTC
NA,TRBD2,TRBV5-6,16,TRBJ2-7,CASSFLTSGTDEEQYF,TGTGCCAGCAGCTTCCTGACTAGCGGGACCGATGAAGAGCAGTACTTC
NA,NA,TRBV2,13,TRBJ2-7,CASSVARMYEQYF,TGTGCCAGCAGTGTGGCCAGGATGTACGAGCAGTACTTC
NA,TRBD1,TRBV13,14,TRBJ2-5,CASSDRGGEETQYF,TGTGCCAGCAGCGACAGGGGTGGGGAAGAGACCCAGTACTTC
once,TRBD1,TRBV30,15,TRBJ1-1,CAWSEDRGENTEAFF,TGTGCCTGGAGTGAGGACAGGGGGGAAAACACTGAAGCTTTCTTT
NA,NA,TRBV7-8,17,TRBJ2-2,CASTDPTGKRKTGELFF,TGTGCCAGCACCGATCCTACAGGGAAAAGAAAAACCGGGGAGCTGTTTTTT
NA,TRBD2,TRBV4-1,19,TRBJ2-1,CASSAPGTSLPMGSNEQFF,TGCGCCAGCAGCGCACCCGGGACTAGCCTCCCAATGGGTAGCAATGAGCAGTTCTTC
NA,NA,TRBV7-9,12,TRBJ2-5,CASSLLSETQYF,TGTGCCAGCAGCTTACTTTCCGAGACCCAGTACTTC
NA,NA,TRBV4-2,15,TRBJ1-3,CASSQEKGAGNTIYF,TGTGCCAGCAGCCAAGAGAAAGGGGCTGGAAACACCATATATTTT
NA,TRBD2,TRBV5-1,14,TRBJ2-1,CASSLPSGGNEQFF,TGCGCCAGCAGCTTGCCTAGCGGGGGCAATGAGCAGTTCTTC
few,NA,TRBV9,14,TRBJ2-5,CASSVGQTQETQYF,TGTGCCAGCAGCGTGGGACAAACCCAAGAGACCCAGTACTTC
NA,NA,TRBV6-6,16,TRBJ1-2,CASEEPWGDDGYGYTF,TGTGCCAGCGAGGAGCCATGGGGAGACGACGGCTATGGCTACACCTTC
NA,NA,TRBV9,16,TRBJ2-3,CASSVGGGYLRDTQYF,TGTGCCAGCAGCGTAGGGGGCGGATACCTTAGAGATACGCAGTATTTT
NA,TRBD1,TRBV5-1,15,TRBJ1-1,CASSWSGQGETEAFF,TGCGCCAGCAGCTGGAGCGGACAGGGGGAAACTGAAGCTTTCTTT
NA,NA,TRBV21-1,16,TRBJ1-5,CASSKLGTGSKQPQHF,TGTGCCAGCAGCAAGCTCGGGACAGGGAGTAAGCAGCCCCAGCATTTT
NA,TRBD2,TRBV13,19,TRBJ2-3,CASSLGQNLAGGYSDTQYF,TGTGCCAGCAGCTTAGGGCAGAACCTAGCGGGAGGGTACTCAGATACGCAGTATTTT
NA,TRBD2,TRBV27,15,TRBJ2-3,CASSLGLAFTDTQYF,TGTGCCAGCAGTTTGGGACTAGCTTTTACAGATACGCAGTATTTT
NA,TRBD1,TRBV5-6,13,TRBJ1-1,CASSPGTGGEAFF,TGTGCCAGCAGCCCCGGGACAGGGGGCGAAGCTTTCTTT
NA,TRBD1,TRBV13,14,TRBJ1-4,CASSIGQGGEKLFF,TGTGCCAGCAGCATCGGACAGGGCGGTGAAAAACTGTTTTTT
once,TRBD2,TRBV11-2,15,TRBJ2-1,CASSLTSARGDEQFF,TGTGCCAGCAGCTTAACTAGCGCGAGGGGTGATGAGCAGTTCTTC
NA,NA,TRBV5-1,14,TRBJ2-5,CASSLSAPQETQYF,TGCGCCAGCAGCTTGTCGGCGCCTCAAGAGACCCAGTACTTC
NA,NA,TRBV2,13,TRBJ1-2,CASRGRGNYGYTF,TGTGCCAGCAGGGGGAGGGGTAACTATGGCTACACCTTC
NA,NA,TRBV5-6,11,TRBJ1-1,CASNMGPEAFF,TGTGCCAGCAACATGGGACCTGAAGCTTTCTTT
NA,NA,TRBV6-6,15,TRBJ2-7,CASSYPPGQDYEQYF,TGTGCCAGCAGTTACCCTCCGGGACAAGACTACGAGCAGTACTTC
NA,NA,TRBV7-6,14,TRBJ1-1,CASSLGRVNTEAFF,TGTGCCAGCAGCCTCGGACGGGTGAACACTGAAGCTTTCTTT
NA,TRBD1,TRBV10-3,21,TRBJ1-2,CAISPRVELPVPGGKGRSHTF,TGTGCCATCAGTCCTCGGGTGGAGCTCCCCGTCCCAGGGGGAAAGGGGCGGTCCCACACCTTC
few,NA,TRBV28,14,TRBJ2-7,CASRPLAGRYEQYF,TGTGCCAGCAGGCCCCTCGCGGGCAGATACGAGCAGTACTTC
NA,TRBD2,TRBV7-2,14,TRBJ2-2,CASGLAVDTGELFF,TGTGCCAGCGGACTAGCGGTGGACACCGGGGAGCTGTTTTTT
NA,NA,TRBV7-8,18,TRBJ2-2,CASSLSPRGSGLSGELFF,TGTGCCAGCAGCTTAAGCCCCAGGGGAAGCGGACTCAGCGGGGAGCTGTTTTTT